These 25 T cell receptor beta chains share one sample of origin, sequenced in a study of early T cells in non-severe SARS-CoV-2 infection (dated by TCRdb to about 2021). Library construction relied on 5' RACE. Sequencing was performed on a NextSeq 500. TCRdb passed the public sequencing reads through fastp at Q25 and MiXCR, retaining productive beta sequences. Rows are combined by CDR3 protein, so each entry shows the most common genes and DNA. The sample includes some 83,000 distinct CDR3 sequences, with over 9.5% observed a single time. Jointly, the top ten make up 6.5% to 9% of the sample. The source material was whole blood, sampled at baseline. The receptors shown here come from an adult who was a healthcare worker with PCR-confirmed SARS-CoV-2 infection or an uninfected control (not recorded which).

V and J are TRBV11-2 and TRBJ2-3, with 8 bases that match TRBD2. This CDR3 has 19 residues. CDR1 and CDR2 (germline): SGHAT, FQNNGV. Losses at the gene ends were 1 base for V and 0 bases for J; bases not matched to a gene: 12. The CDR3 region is CASSLGLVKTSGSTDTQYF. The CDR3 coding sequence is TGTGCCAGCAGCTTAGGGCTGGTGAAAACTAGCGGTAGCACAGATACGCAGTATTTT.

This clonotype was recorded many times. In DNA, the CDR3 is TGTGCCAGCAGCCAAAGGACGGCTTCTGGCTACACCTTC. Translated, it gives CASSQRTASGYTF. V usage is TRBV16 and J usage is TRBJ1-2; D gene uncertain. V was pared by 2 bases and J by 7 bases, with 11 bases between. The CDR3 is 13 residues long. CDR1 and CDR2 from the germline V gene are KGHSY and FQNENV. The whole variable domain, filled in from reference TRBV16 and TRBJ1-2, reads GEEVAQTPKHLVRGEGQKAKLYCAPIKGHSYVFWYQQVLKNEFKFLISFQNENVFDETGMPKERFSAKCLPNSPCSLEIQATKLEDSAVYFCASSQRTASGYTFGSGTRLTVV.

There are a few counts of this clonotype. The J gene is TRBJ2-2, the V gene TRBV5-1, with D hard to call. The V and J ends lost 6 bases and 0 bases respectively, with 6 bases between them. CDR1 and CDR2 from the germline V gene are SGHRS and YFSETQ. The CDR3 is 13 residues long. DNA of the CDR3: TGCGCCAGCACTACCCCGAACACCGGGGAGCTGTTTTTT. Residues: CASTTPNTGELFF.

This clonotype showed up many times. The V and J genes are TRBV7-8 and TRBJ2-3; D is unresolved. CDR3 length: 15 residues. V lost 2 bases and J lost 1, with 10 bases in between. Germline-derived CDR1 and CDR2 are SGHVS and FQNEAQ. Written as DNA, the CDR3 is TGTGCCAGCAGCTTAATGATAAGCGGCACAGATACGCAGTATTTT. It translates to CASSLMISGTDTQYF.

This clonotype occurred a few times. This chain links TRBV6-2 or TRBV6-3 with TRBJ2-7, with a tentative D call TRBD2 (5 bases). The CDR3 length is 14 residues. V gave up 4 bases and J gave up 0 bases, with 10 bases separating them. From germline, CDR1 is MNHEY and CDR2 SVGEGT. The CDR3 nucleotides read TGTGCCAGCAGTTCCAGCGGAAGCTCCTACGAGCAGTACTTC. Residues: CASSSSGSSYEQYF.

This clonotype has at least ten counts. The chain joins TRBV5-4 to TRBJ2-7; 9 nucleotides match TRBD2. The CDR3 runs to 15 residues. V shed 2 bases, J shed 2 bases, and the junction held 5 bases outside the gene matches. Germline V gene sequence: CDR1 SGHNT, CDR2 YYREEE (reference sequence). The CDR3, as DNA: TGTGCCAGCAGCTTTAGCGGGAGCCCCCCCTACGAGCAGTACTTC. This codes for CASSFSGSPPYEQYF.

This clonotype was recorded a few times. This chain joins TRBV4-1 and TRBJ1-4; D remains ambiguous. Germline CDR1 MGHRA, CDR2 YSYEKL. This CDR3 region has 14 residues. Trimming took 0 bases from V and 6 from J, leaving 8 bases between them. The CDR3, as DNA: TGCGCCAGCAGCCAAGAGGGCGGGTATGAAAAACTGTTTTTT. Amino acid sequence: CASSQEGGYEKLFF.

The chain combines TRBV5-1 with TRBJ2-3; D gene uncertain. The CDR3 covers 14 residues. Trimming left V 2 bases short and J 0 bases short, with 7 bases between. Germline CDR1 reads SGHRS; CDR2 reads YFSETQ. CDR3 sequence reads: CASSFTESTDTQYF. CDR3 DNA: TGCGCCAGCAGCTTTACAGAGAGCACAGATACGCAGTATTTT.

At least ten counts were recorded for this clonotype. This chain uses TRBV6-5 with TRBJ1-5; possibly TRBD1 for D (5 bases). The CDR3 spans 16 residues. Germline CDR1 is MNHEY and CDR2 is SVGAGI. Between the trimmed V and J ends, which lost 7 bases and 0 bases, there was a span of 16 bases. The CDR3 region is CASTGVRRNSNQPQHF. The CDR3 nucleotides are TGTGCCAGCACGGGGGTAAGACGGAATAGCAATCAGCCCCAGCATTTT.

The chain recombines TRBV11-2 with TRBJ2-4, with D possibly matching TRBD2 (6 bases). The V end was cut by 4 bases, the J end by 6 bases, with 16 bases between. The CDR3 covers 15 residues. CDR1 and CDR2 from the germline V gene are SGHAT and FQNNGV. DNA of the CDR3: TGTGCCAGCAGCTCCTCGGGCGGGGTCTTAAACATTCAGTACTTC. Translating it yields CASSSSGGVLNIQYF.

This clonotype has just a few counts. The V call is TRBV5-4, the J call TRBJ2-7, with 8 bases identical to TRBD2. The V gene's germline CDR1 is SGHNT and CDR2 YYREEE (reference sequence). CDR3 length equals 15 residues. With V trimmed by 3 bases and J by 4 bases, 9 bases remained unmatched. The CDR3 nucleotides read TGTGCCAGCAGCTCCAGGGTCAGCGGGAGTTACGAGCAGTACTTC. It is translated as CASSSRVSGSYEQYF. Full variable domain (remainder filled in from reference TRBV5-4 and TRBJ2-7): ETGVTQSPTHLIKTRGQQVTLRCSSQSGHNTVSWYQQALGQGPQFIFQYYREEENGRGNFPPRFSGLQFPNYSSELNVNALELDDSALYLCASSSRVSGSYEQYFGPGTRLTVT.

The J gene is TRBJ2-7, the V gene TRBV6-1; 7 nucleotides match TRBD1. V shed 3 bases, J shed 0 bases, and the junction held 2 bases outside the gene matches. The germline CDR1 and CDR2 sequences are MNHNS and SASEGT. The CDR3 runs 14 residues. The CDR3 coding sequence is TGTGCCAGCAGTGAGGGGGACAGCTCCTACGAGCAGTACTTC. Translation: CASSEGDSSYEQYF.

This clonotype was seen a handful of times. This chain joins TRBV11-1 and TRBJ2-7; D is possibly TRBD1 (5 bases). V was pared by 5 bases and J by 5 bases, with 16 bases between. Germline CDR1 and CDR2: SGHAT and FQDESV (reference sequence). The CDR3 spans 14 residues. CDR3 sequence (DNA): TGTGCCAGCAGCCGAAACCAGGGTCGCGACGAGCAGTACTTC. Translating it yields CASSRNQGRDEQYF.

This chain's CDR3 is CASSPVRQGTNVLTF. The CDR3 nucleotides are TGTGCCAGTAGCCCCGTTCGACAGGGCACCAACGTCCTGACTTTC. The chain joins TRBV19 to TRBJ2-6, with 7 bases that match TRBD1. Germline CDR1 and CDR2: LNHDA and SQIVND (reference sequence). With V trimmed by 6 bases and J by 8 bases, 10 bases remained unmatched. The CDR3 runs 15 residues.

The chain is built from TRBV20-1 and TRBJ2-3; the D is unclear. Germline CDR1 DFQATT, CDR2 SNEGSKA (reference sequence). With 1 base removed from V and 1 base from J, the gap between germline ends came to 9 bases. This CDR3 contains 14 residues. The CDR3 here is CSARVQLGTDTQYF. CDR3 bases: TGCAGTGCTAGAGTTCAGTTGGGCACAGATACGCAGTATTTT.

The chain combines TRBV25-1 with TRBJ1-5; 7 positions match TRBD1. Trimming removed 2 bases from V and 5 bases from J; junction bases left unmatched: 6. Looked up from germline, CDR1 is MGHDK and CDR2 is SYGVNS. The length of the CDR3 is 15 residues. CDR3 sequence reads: CASSEGRGPHQPQHF. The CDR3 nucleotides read TGTGCCAGCAGTGAAGGGAGGGGGCCGCATCAGCCCCAGCATTTT.

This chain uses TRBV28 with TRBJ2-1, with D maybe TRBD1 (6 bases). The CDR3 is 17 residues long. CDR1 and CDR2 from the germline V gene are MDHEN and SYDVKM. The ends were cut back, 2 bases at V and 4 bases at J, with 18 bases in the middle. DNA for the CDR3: TGTGCCAGCAGTTTAATCTCGACAGGCCTCCTTTACAATGAGCAGTTCTTC. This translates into CASSLISTGLLYNEQFF.

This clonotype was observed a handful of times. The CDR3, as DNA: TGTGCCAGCTCACCAGCATCAGGGGATTCACCCCTCCACTTT. Its protein is CASSPASGDSPLHF. The chain employs TRBV18 and TRBJ1-6; weak D call: TRBD1 (6 bases). The CDR3 spans 14 residues. V was cut by 2 bases and J by 8 bases, with 10 bases left in between. Germline CDR1 reads KGHSH; CDR2 reads LQKENI.

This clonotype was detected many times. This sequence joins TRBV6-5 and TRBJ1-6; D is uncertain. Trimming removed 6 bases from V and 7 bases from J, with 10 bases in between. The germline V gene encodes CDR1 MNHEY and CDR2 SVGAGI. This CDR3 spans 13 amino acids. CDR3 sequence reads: CASSLVTNSPLHF. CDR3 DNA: TGTGCCAGCAGCCTAGTTACAAATTCACCCCTCCACTTT.

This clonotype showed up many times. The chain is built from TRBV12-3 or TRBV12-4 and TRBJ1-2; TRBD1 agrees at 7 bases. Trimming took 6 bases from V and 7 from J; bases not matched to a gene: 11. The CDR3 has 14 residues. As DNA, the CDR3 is TGTGCCAGCAGGGGGACAGCCCCTGAGGCTGGCTACACCTTC. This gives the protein CASRGTAPEAGYTF.

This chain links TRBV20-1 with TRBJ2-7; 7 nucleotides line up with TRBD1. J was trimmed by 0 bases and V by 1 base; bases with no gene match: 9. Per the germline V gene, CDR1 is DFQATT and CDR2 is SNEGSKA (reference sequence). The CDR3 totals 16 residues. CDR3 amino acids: CSARATGMGHSYEQYF. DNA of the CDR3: TGCAGTGCTAGAGCGACAGGGATGGGACACTCCTACGAGCAGTACTTC.

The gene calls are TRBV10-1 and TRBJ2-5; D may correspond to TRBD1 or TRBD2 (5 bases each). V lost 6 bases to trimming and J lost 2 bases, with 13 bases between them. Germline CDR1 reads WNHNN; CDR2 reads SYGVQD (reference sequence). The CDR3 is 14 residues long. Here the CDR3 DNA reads TGCGCCAGCAGCTCGAGGGGACGACAAGAGACCCAGTACTTC. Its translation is CASSSRGRQETQYF.

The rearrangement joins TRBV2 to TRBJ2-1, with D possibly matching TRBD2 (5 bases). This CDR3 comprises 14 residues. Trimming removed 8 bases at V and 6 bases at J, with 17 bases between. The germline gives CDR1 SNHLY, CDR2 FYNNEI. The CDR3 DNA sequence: TGTGCCAGCCTGGGTAGGACCGGACTCAATGAGCAGTTCTTC. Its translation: CASLGRTGLNEQFF.

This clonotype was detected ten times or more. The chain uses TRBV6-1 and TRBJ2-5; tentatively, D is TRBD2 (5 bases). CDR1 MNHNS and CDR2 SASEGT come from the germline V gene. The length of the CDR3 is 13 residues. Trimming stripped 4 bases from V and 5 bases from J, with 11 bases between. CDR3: CASSVISEETQYF. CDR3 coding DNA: TGTGCCAGCAGTGTGATTAGCGAGGAGACCCAGTACTTC.

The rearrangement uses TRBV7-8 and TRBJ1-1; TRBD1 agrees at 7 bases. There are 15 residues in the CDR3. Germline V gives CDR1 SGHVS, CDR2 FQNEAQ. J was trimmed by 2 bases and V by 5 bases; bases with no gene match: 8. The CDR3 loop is CASSERQGPNTEAFF. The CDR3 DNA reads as TGTGCCAGCAGCGAACGACAGGGTCCCAACACTGAAGCTTTCTTT.